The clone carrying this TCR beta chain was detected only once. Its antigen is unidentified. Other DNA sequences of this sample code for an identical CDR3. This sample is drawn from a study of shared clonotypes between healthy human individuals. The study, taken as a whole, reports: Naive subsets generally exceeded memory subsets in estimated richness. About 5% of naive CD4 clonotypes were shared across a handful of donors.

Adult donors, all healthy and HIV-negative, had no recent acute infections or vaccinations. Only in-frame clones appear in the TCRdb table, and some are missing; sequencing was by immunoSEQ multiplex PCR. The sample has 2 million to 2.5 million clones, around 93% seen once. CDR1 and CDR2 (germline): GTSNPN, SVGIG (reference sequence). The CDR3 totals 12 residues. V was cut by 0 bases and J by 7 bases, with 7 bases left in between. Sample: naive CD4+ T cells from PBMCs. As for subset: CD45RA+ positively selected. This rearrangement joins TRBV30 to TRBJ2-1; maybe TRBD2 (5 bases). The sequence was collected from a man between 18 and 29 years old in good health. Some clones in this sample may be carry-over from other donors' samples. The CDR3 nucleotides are TGTGCCTGGAGTGTTCGGGGTAATGAGCAGTTCTTC. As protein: CAWSVRGNEQFF.